This paragraph reports one TCR beta chain. From germline, CDR1 is MNHEY and CDR2 SMNVEV (reference sequence). The CDR3 loop spans 16 amino acids. The junction had 11 bases not matched to a gene; V was cut back by 4 bases and J by 4 bases. Clones were read by immunoSEQ multiplex PCR, and TCRdb kept only the in-frame ones, dropping some. The profile shows almost 350,000 clones, roughly 86% of them singletons. This sample is part of a study of blood T cell repertoires in COVID-19. Study-level information: There were acute and convalescent COVID-19 samples, and they came from the United States, Italy and Spain.

This TCR derives from a woman aged 25 to 39 who had been exposed to COVID-19. The V gene is TRBV27, the J gene TRBJ1-2, with 8 bases lining up with TRBD1. The source material was PBMCs or T cells enriched from blood (not recorded which). In nucleotides, the CDR3 is TGTGCCAGCAGTTCTTCCAGGACAGGGTCAGGCTATGGCTACACCTTC. This codes for CASSSSRTGSGYGYTF.